A selection of T cell receptor beta chains follows, all from one sample in a study of T cells in Graves' hyperthyroidism and ophthalmopathy. TCRdb re-called the multiplex PCR reads through MiXCR, storing one row per CDR3 protein. Seen here are roughly 100,000 distinct CDR3 sequences, roughly 47% observed once, and the top ten hold approximately 24%. Material: blood. The receptors derive from a man aged 35-49 years with Graves' hyperthyroidism. CDR3s include the opening cysteine and the closing phenylalanine or tryptophan. Each record gives: J gene, clone size, D gene, V gene, CDR3 DNA, CDR3 protein. D genes are given only for firm matches. Not every row has a clone size; where given, it reads once, few, many or a size class.

TRBJ2-2 | many | NA | TRBV6-1 | TGTGCCAGCAGCCGACAGTATACCGGGGAGCTGTTTTTT | CASSRQYTGELFF
TRBJ2-3 | many | TRBD2 | TRBV6-6 | TGTGCCAGCAGTTATCACTCGGTAGCGGGAGGCACAGATACGCAGTATTTT | CASSYHSVAGGTDTQYF
TRBJ2-3 | NA | TRBD2 | TRBV7-6 | TGTGCTAGCAGCTTAGGCCCACCAGCGGGGGGGCAAGTAGTGCAGTATTTT | CASSLGPPAGGQVVQYF
TRBJ1-1 | many | NA | TRBV2 | TGTGCCAGTGGTTTATGGAACACTGAAGCTTTCTTT | CASGLWNTEAFF
TRBJ1-5 | few | NA | TRBV27 | TGTGCCAGCAGCGAAGACAGGAATAGCAATCAGCCCCAGCATTTT | CASSEDRNSNQPQHF
TRBJ2-1 | NA | TRBD2 | TRBV28 | TGTGCCAGCAGTTTCTTGGGACTAGCGGGACGGAGCTCCTACAATGAGCAGTTCTTC | CASSFLGLAGRSSYNEQFF
TRBJ2-3 | few | TRBD2 | TRBV9 | TGTGCCAGCAGTCTCCGACTAGCGGGCACAGATACGCAGTATTTT | CASSLRLAGTDTQYF
TRBJ1-5 | NA | NA | TRBV7-2 | TGTGCCAGCAGCTTACTGGGGACACTTAATCAGCCCCAGCATTTT | CASSLLGTLNQPQHF
TRBJ1-6 | many | NA | TRBV5-4 | TGTGCCAGCAGCGGGACACAGGGACCTAATTCACCCCTCCACTTT | CASSGTQGPNSPLHF
TRBJ2-5 | many | NA | TRBV6-4 | TGTGCCAGCGCCGAGCGGGCCGAAGAGACCCAGTACTTC | CASAERAEETQYF
TRBJ1-1 | NA | NA | TRBV20-1 | TGCAGTGCTACCGGGACTAGCGGGGATACTGAAGCTTTCTTT | CSATGTSGDTEAFF
TRBJ2-7 | many | TRBD2 | TRBV20-1 | TGCAGTGCTAGGGGGGTTAGCGGGTGGAACTTC | CSARGVSGWNF
TRBJ2-7 | NA | NA | TRBV5-4 | TGTGCCAGCAGAGGGGCCGGGACGGCTACCTACGAGCAGTACTTC | CASRGAGTATYEQYF
TRBJ1-6 | many | NA | TRBV6-5 | TGTGCCAGCAGACACGACAGCCCCTATAATTCACCCCTCCACTTT | CASRHDSPYNSPLHF
TRBJ2-1 | many | NA | TRBV5-1 | TGCGCCAGCGCGGCGGAGGGGGGCTCCTACAATGAGCAGTTCTTC | CASAAEGGSYNEQFF